Shown below are 28 T cell receptor beta chains from a single sample sequenced in a study of blood T cell repertoires in COVID-19 (TCRdb year 2020). Libraries were prepared through the immunoSEQ multiplex PCR assay. Sourced from immuneACCESS, this table was stored by TCRdb with only in-frame sequences that have V and J called. A share of the clones is absent; for the studies checked, an unresolved V gene accounts for under half, and the remainder has no known explanation. The sample data list under 300,000 clones, and approximately 86% of these were observed just once. Together, the top ten hold roughly 6% of the sample. The sample was PBMCs or T cells enriched from blood (not recorded which). Source of these receptors: a woman in her 30s with acute COVID-19.

The CDR3: CASSQDGPFLSTDTQYF. The CDR3 nucleotides are TGCGCCAGCAGCCAAGATGGGCCCTTCCTTTCCACAGATACGCAGTATTTT. This chain uses TRBV4-3 with TRBJ2-3, with D uncertain. The CDR3 consists of 17 residues. Germline V lookup: CDR1 LGHNA, CDR2 YSLEER. Trimming stripped 0 bases from V and 2 bases from J, with 15 bases between.

V and J are TRBV30 and TRBJ2-1, with D perhaps TRBD1 (5 bases). The ends were cut back, 0 bases at V and 5 bases at J, with 14 bases in the middle. Germline CDR1 reads GTSNPN; CDR2 reads SVGIG (reference sequence). The CDR3 sequence is 15 residues long. The CDR3 region is CAWSVLGRAHNEQFF. The CDR3 DNA reads TGTGCCTGGAGTGTACTGGGCAGGGCCCACAATGAGCAGTTCTTC.

J is TRBJ2-7 and V is TRBV4-1; 7 nucleotides match TRBD2. The germline CDR1 and CDR2 sequences are MGHRA and YSYEKL. V shed 4 bases, J shed 0 bases, and the junction held 6 bases outside the gene matches. CDR3 length equals 15 residues. CDR3 sequence: CASSPGPSGSYEQYF. CDR3 sequence (DNA): TGCGCCAGCAGCCCGGGGCCTAGCGGCTCCTACGAGCAGTACTTC.

This clone came up a few times. The rearrangement uses TRBV10-3 and TRBJ2-1; D may be TRBD2 (5 bases). Germline-derived CDR1 and CDR2 are ENHRY and SYGVKD. V was pared by 4 bases and J by 6 bases, with 10 bases between. The CDR3 length is 13 residues. CDR3 amino acids: CAISGTSVNEQFF. Written as DNA, the CDR3 is TGTGCCATCAGTGGGACTTCGGTCAATGAGCAGTTCTTC.

The chain recombines TRBV2 with TRBJ2-3; no clear D gene. CDR1 and CDR2 from the germline V gene are SNHLY and FYNNEI. V was pared by 2 bases and J by 0 bases, with 3 bases between. This CDR3 region has 13 residues. CDR3 in DNA: TGTGCCAGCAGTGAACTAAGCACAGATACGCAGTATTTT. Translated, it gives CASSELSTDTQYF.

The chain joins TRBV7-9 to TRBJ2-2, with 7 nucleotides matching TRBD1. V shed 2 bases, J shed 2 bases, and the junction held 5 bases outside the gene matches. This CDR3 has 16 amino acids. In germline, CDR1 is SEHNR, CDR2 FQNEAQ (reference sequence). The CDR3 DNA reads TGTGCCAGCAGCTTATACAAGGGGGCCAACACCGGGGAGCTGTTTTTT. Protein: CASSLYKGANTGELFF.

The chain uses TRBV7-9 and TRBJ2-1; D remains unclear. CDR3 length: 16 amino acids. V was shortened by 1 base and J by 3 bases, with 13 bases between the two germline ends. Germline-derived CDR1 and CDR2 are SEHNR and FQNEAQ (reference sequence). This chain's CDR3 is CASSLGQAEYYNEQFF. Written as DNA, the CDR3 is TGTGCCAGCAGCTTAGGTCAGGCAGAATACTACAATGAGCAGTTCTTC.

The chain couples TRBV12-2 to TRBJ2-7; TRBD1, as called in the table, went unchecked against the DNA. TRBV12-2 is deemed a pseudogene. The CDR3 contains 21 residues. CDR3 nucleotide sequence: TGTGCAAGTCGCTTAGAGGACAGGGGGTGTACAAATCGAGCGGGGCAGAACGAGCAGTACTTC. This sequence encodes CASRLEDRGCTNRAGQNEQYF.

This chain connects TRBV24-1 to TRBJ2-1; D may be TRBD1 (6 bases). V lost 4 bases and J 4 bases, leaving 16 bases between the germline ends. The germline gives CDR1 KGHDR, CDR2 SFDVKD. There are 16 residues in the CDR3. CDR3 amino acids: CATSEGAKGVYNEQFF. In DNA form, the CDR3 reads TGTGCCACCAGTGAGGGCGCGAAGGGGGTGTACAATGAGCAGTTCTTC.

The J gene is TRBJ1-5, the V gene TRBV28; tentative D call: TRBD1 (5 bases). Trimming took off 10 bases at V and 2 bases at J, with 9 bases between the two ends. This CDR3 has 12 amino acids. Germline CDR1 MDHEN, CDR2 SYDVKM. CDR3 loop: CAIQQGNQPQHF. The CDR3 coding sequence is TGTGCCATCCAACAGGGCAATCAGCCCCAGCATTTT.

The J gene is TRBJ2-7, the V gene TRBV28, with 13 bases fitting TRBD2. The CDR3 is 15 residues long. The germline gives CDR1 MDHEN, CDR2 SYDVKM. V was pared by 6 bases and J by 3 bases, with 5 bases of the junction left unmatched. CDR3: CASSYGLAGVYEQYF. CDR3 DNA: TGTGCCAGCAGCTATGGACTAGCGGGAGTCTACGAGCAGTACTTC.

This clone occurred once. The genes are TRBV6-5 and TRBJ1-5; D might be TRBD1 (5 bases). Germline CDR1 is MNHEY and CDR2 is SVGAGI. The CDR3 length is 12 residues. V was clipped by 8 bases and J by 1 base, with 6 bases between them. The DNA for the CDR3 is TGTGCCAGCCAGGGCAGCAATCAGCCCCAGCATTTT. It encodes CASQGSNQPQHF.

The rearrangement joins TRBV11-2 to TRBJ1-6; possible D gene TRBD1, 5 bases. Trimming left V 5 bases short and J 7 bases short, with 18 bases between. Germline V CDR1 and CDR2: SGHAT, FQNNGV. This CDR3 has 16 amino acids. CDR3 DNA sequence: TGTGCCAGCAGCCCGCGATCGGCGGGGGGGAATTCACCCCTCCACTTT. Translating gives CASSPRSAGGNSPLHF.

J is TRBJ1-3 and V is TRBV28; possibly TRBD1 for D (6 bases). Trimming cost V 5 bases and J 4 bases, with 18 bases left between them. This CDR3 spans 16 amino acids. CDR1 is MDHEN, CDR2 SYDVKM, per germline. CDR3 loop: CASSPRQGLGGNTIYF. In DNA, the CDR3 is TGTGCCAGCAGTCCCAGGCAGGGGCTGGGGGGAAACACCATATATTTT.

This chain's CDR3 is CASSPKKSDEQFF. The DNA of the CDR3 is TGTGCCAGCAGCCCAAAGAAGAGCGATGAGCAGTTCTTC. The genes are TRBV11-3 and TRBJ2-1; D is unclear. V lost 5 bases, J lost 8 bases, and 13 bases lay in between. The CDR3 loop spans 13 amino acids. Germline V gene data show CDR1 as SGHNT and CDR2 as YENEEA.

The chain carries TRBV18 and TRBJ2-5; weak D call: TRBD2 (5 bases). The CDR3 has 13 residues. Germline loops: CDR1 KGHSH, CDR2 LQKENI. With 3 bases removed from V and 3 bases from J, the gap between germline ends came to 8 bases. The CDR3 sequence is CASSPVAKETQYF. CDR3 nucleotides: TGTGCCAGCTCACCCGTAGCGAAAGAGACCCAGTACTTC.

The rearrangement links TRBV19 to TRBJ2-3, with 10 positions matching TRBD1. Germline CDR1 LNHDA, CDR2 SQIVND (reference sequence). The CDR3 consists of 16 residues. V lost 7 bases to trimming and J lost 6 bases; unmatched junction nucleotides: 13. The CDR3 DNA is TGTGCCAGTACTCGATTTGGGGACAGGGGCCGGGATACGCAGTATTTT. It is translated as CASTRFGDRGRDTQYF.

This clone was observed a single time. J is TRBJ2-7 and V is TRBV7-9, with TRBD1 matching over 7 bases. The CDR3 spans 13 residues. V lost 4 bases and J lost 3; bases outside the gene matches: 3. Germline V gives CDR1 SEHNR, CDR2 FQNEAQ (reference sequence). The CDR3 DNA sequence: TGTGCCAGCAGCTCAGACAGGGTCTACGAGCAGTACTTC. This encodes CASSSDRVYEQYF.

The chain employs TRBV2 and TRBJ2-3; tentative D call: TRBD1 (6 bases). Trimming took 8 bases from V and 3 from J, leaving 9 bases between them. The CDR3 is 12 residues long. From germline, CDR1 is SNHLY and CDR2 FYNNEI. The CDR3 region has the DNA TGTGCCAGCGGAGGACAGACAGATACGCAGTATTTT. Protein: CASGGQTDTQYF.

The rearrangement links TRBV11-1 to TRBJ2-5; 8 bases align to TRBD1. Germline values: CDR1 SGHAT, CDR2 FQDESV (reference sequence). The CDR3 is 13 residues long. V shed 5 bases and J 3 bases; nucleotides not matched to a gene: 2. DNA of the CDR3: TGTGCCAGCAGCCCGGACAGGGAAGAGACCCAGTACTTC. Translated: CASSPDREETQYF.

The V gene is TRBV2, the J gene TRBJ2-5; D is possibly TRBD2 (6 bases). CDR1 is SNHLY, CDR2 FYNNEI, per germline. The CDR3 extends over 13 amino acids. The ends were cut back, 5 bases at V and 0 bases at J, with 7 bases in the middle. The CDR3 is CASSRENQETQYF. For the CDR3, the DNA is TGTGCCAGCAGTCGGGAGAACCAAGAGACCCAGTACTTC.

The chain is built from TRBV2 and TRBJ2-2; 10 bases map to TRBD1. Trimming removed 7 bases from V and 4 bases from J; junction bases left unmatched: 3. The germline V gene has CDR1 SNHLY and CDR2 FYNNEI. This CDR3 is built from 14 residues. The CDR3 region has the DNA TGTGCCAGCATTAGGACAGGGGGCACCGGGGAGCTGTTTTTT. Its protein is CASIRTGGTGELFF.

The genes are TRBV30 and TRBJ2-7; no definite D call. Germline V CDR1 and CDR2: GTSNPN, SVGIG (reference sequence). CDR3 length: 13 residues. V was pared by 4 bases and J by 5 bases, with 15 bases between. The CDR3 here is CAWNGQTFDEQYF. In nucleotides, the CDR3 is TGTGCCTGGAATGGGCAGACGTTCGACGAGCAGTACTTC. The full variable domain, in which reference TRBV30 and TRBJ2-7 provide the parts outside the CDR3, is SQTIHQWPATLVQPVGSPLSLECTVEGTSNPNLYWYRQAAGRGLQLLFYSVGIGQISSEVPQNLSASRPQDRQFILSSKKLLLSDSGFYLCAWNGQTFDEQYFGPGTRLTVT.

The rearrangement links TRBV2 to TRBJ1-2, with D possibly being TRBD1 (6 bases). The V gene's germline CDR1 is SNHLY and CDR2 FYNNEI. V was pared by 6 bases and J by 6 bases, with 20 bases between. This CDR3 comprises 15 residues. The CDR3 is CASRPRGQSMNGYTF. The DNA of the CDR3 is TGTGCCAGCAGACCCCGTGGACAGTCGATGAATGGCTACACCTTC.

This clone was detected once. The chain links TRBV6-9 to TRBJ2-1, with D tentatively TRBD1 (7 bases). CDR1 is MNHGY and CDR2 is SVAAGI in the germline V gene. V lost 8 bases to trimming and J lost 9 bases, with 26 bases between them. This CDR3 comprises 16 residues. The CDR3 spells CASGWAETGKGGEQFF. The CDR3, as DNA: TGTGCCAGCGGTTGGGCCGAGACAGGGAAGGGGGGTGAGCAGTTCTTC.

The V call is TRBV2, the J call TRBJ1-1; 8 nucleotides match TRBD1. Trimming at V came to 5 bases and at J to 3 bases, leaving 5 bases not matched to a gene. Germline CDR1 and CDR2: SNHLY and FYNNEI. The CDR3 runs 14 residues. The CDR3 DNA sequence: TGTGCCAGCAGTATCCGGACAGGGTACACTGAAGCTTTCTTT. Its translation: CASSIRTGYTEAFF.

This chain joins TRBV9 and TRBJ2-7; tentatively, D is TRBD1 (7 bases). Germline V lookup: CDR1 SGDLS, CDR2 YYNGEE. V was pared by 3 bases and J by 3 bases, with 13 bases between. The CDR3 is 14 residues long. CDR3 residues: CASSAQGGGYEQYF. CDR3 bases: TGTGCCAGCAGCGCGCAGGGGGGCGGCTACGAGCAGTACTTC.

This CDR3 reads CASSYSWSGTNTEAFF. The CDR3 bases are TGTGCCAGCAGTTACTCTTGGTCAGGTACGAACACTGAAGCTTTCTTT. V gene TRBV6-2 or TRBV6-3 combines with J gene TRBJ1-1; D not certain. This CDR3 contains 16 residues. Germline V lookup: CDR1 MNHEY, CDR2 SVGEGT. Trimming pared 0 bases from V and 1 base from J, leaving 12 bases between.